This record concerns one T cell receptor beta chain sequence. The antigen is undetermined. This record belongs to a study of blood T cells in healthy people across ages. The study's findings and limits: Roughly linearly, TCR beta diversity per million T cells fell as age increased. A strong correlation was seen between TCR beta diversity and naive T cell percentage.

The germline gives CDR1 DFQATT, CDR2 SNEGSKA (reference sequence). The CDR3 length is 14 residues. Trimming took 1 base from V and 5 from J, leaving 12 bases between them. Next came a second PCR, run for about 7 to 12 cycles, which used a sample-barcoded 5' primer along with a J-beta primer mix. TCRdb processed the 5' RACE reads anew with MiXCR; each CDR3 protein has one entry. This sample yields 1,500,000 or so distinct CDR3 sequences, of which around 59% are seen a single time; 6.5% to 8% belongs to the top ten. The receptor was isolated from a man between 18 and 35 years old in good health. The sequenced material came from blood. This chain uses TRBV20-1 with TRBJ2-4; no clear D. This CDR3 is CSARGGQAENIQYF. The CDR3 DNA reads as TGCAGTGCTAGAGGGGGTCAGGCGGAAAACATTCAGTACTTC.